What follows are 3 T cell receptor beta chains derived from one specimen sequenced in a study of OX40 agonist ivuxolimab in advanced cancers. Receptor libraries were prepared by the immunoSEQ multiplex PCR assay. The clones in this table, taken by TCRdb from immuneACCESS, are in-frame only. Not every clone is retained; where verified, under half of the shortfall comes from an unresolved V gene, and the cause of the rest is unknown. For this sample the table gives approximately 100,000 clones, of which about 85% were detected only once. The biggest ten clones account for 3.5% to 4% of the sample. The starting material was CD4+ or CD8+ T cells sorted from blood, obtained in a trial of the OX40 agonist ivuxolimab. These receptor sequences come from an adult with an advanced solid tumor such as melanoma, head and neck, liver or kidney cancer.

CDR3 loop: CASRKAGRYEQYF. Here the CDR3 DNA reads TGTGCCAGCAGAAAGGCGGGACGGTACGAGCAGTACTTC. The chain uses TRBV2 and TRBJ2-7; the D gene is possibly TRBD2 (6 bases). Germline assignment: CDR1 SNHLY and CDR2 FYNNEI. There are 13 residues in the CDR3. The germline V and J ends were trimmed by 6 bases and 4 bases, with 13 bases remaining between them.

The CDR3 nucleotides are TGTGCCAGCATCGCTGGAGTCACTGAAGCTTTCTTT. This codes for CASIAGVTEAFF. The V and J genes are TRBV6-6 and TRBJ1-1; D gene ambiguous. The CDR3 spans 12 residues. Trimming left V 7 bases short and J 4 bases short, with 10 bases between. Looked up from germline, CDR1 is MNHNY and CDR2 is SVGAGI (reference sequence).

The CDR3 sequence is CASSFRLAGDPDTQYF. The CDR3 DNA is TGTGCCAGCAGCTTCAGACTAGCGGGAGACCCAGATACGCAGTATTTT. The genes are TRBV5-8 and TRBJ2-3; 12 bases agree with TRBD2. Trimming cost V 2 bases and J 4 bases; bases outside gene matches: 5. The germline V gene has CDR1 SGHTS and CDR2 YDEGEE. The CDR3 extends over 16 amino acids.